The 22 T cell receptor beta chains listed next were all sequenced from one sample in a study of blood T cell repertoires in COVID-19 (TCRdb year 2020). Library construction relied on the immunoSEQ multiplex PCR assay. TCRdb provides this immuneACCESS table in a form limited to in-frame rearrangements. Some clones are lacking; in checked studies, under half of them reflect an unresolved V gene, and why the rest are absent is not known. The sample table contains roughly 300,000 clones; only one count was recorded for around 90% of them. Clones ranked in the top ten supply approximately 8.5% of the sample. The specimen sequenced was peripheral blood. These receptors were obtained from a man between 18 and 35 years old with active or convalescent COVID-19.

The V call is TRBV2, the J call TRBJ1-5; a weak D match, TRBD1 (6 bases). The CDR3 is 15 residues long. Trimming stripped 6 bases from V and 0 bases from J, with 12 bases between. CDR1 is SNHLY, CDR2 FYNNEI, per germline. The CDR3 here is CASRTDRYSNQPQHF. The CDR3 region has the DNA TGTGCCAGCAGGACGGACAGATATAGCAATCAGCCCCAGCATTTT.

This clone was counted a single time. The CDR3 DNA sequence: TGTGCCACCAGCACGAAACAGGGGGGTTACGAGCAGTACTTC. It translates to CATSTKQGGYEQYF. The genes are TRBV15 and TRBJ2-7; TRBD1 matches at 8 bases. CDR1 and CDR2 (germline): LNHNV, YYDKDF (reference sequence). Trimming removed 4 bases from V and 4 bases from J; junction bases left unmatched: 6. CDR3 length: 14 amino acids. Looking up the rest from reference TRBV15 and TRBJ2-7 gives the full variable domain: DAMVIQNPRYQVTQFGKPVTLSCSQTLNHNVMYWYQQKSSQAPKLLFHYYDKDFNNEADTPDNFQSRRPNTSFCFLDIRSPGLGDTAMYLCATSTKQGGYEQYFGPGTRLTVT.

The chain links TRBV21-1 to TRBJ1-4; the D call of TRBD1 is as the table states it, not checked on the DNA. TRBV21-1 is classified as a pseudogene. This CDR3 is 14 amino acids long. Here the CDR3 reads CASSQSATNEKLFF. As DNA, the CDR3 is TGTGCCAGCAGCCAGTCAGCAACTAATGAAAAACTGTTTTTT.

The rearrangement uses TRBV9 and TRBJ2-1, with a tentative D call TRBD2 (6 bases). V dropped 0 bases and J dropped 6 bases, with 7 bases sitting between them. There are 13 residues in the CDR3. Germline V lookup: CDR1 SGDLS, CDR2 YYNGEE. The CDR3 coding sequence is TGTGCCAGCAGCGTAGTTAGCGGCAATGAGCAGTTCTTC. Residues: CASSVVSGNEQFF.

V gene TRBV4-1 combines with J gene TRBJ1-5; no definite D call. Trimming shortened V by 1 base and J by 0 bases, and 10 bases separated the two germline ends. Germline-derived CDR1 and CDR2 are MGHRA and YSYEKL. The length of the CDR3 is 16 residues. In DNA, the CDR3 is TGCGCCAGCAGCCAAGTTCACGGGGTTAGCAATCAGCCCCAGCATTTT. It is translated as CASSQVHGVSNQPQHF.

This clone has only a few counts. The chain carries TRBV13 and TRBJ1-3; TRBD1 matches at 11 bases. Germline values: CDR1 PRHDT, CDR2 FYEKMQ (reference sequence). The trim removed 4 bases at V and 3 bases at J, leaving 5 bases unmatched. CDR3 length equals 16 residues. In DNA, the CDR3 is TGTGCCAGCAGCTACCGGACAGGGGGCCGTGGAAACACCATATATTTT. Its translation is CASSYRTGGRGNTIYF.

The V and J genes are TRBV5-8 and TRBJ1-2, with TRBD1 matching over 8 bases. Losses at the gene ends were 1 base for V and 5 bases for J; bases not matched to a gene: 4. Germline CDR1 is SGHTS and CDR2 is YDEGEE. There are 14 residues in the CDR3. This CDR3 reads CASSLSTGGYGYTF. CDR3 nucleotides: TGTGCCAGCAGCTTGTCTACAGGGGGTTATGGCTACACCTTC.

The chain combines TRBV7-8 with TRBJ1-6, with 8 bases aligning to TRBD1. There are 14 residues in the CDR3. Looked up from germline, CDR1 is SGHVS and CDR2 is FQNEAQ. V dropped 3 bases and J dropped 7; count of bases not matched to a gene: 2. CDR3 nucleotide sequence: TGTGCCAGCAGCTTCGGACAGGGAAATTCACCCCTCCACTTT. Translation: CASSFGQGNSPLHF.

The chain recombines TRBV6-1 with TRBJ2-1, with a weak D call TRBD1 (5 bases). CDR1 is MNHNS and CDR2 is SASEGT in the germline V gene. The CDR3 is made up of 12 amino acids. Trimming shortened V by 0 bases and J by 11 bases, and 8 bases separated the two germline ends. CDR3 sequence: CASSEAGQKQFF. The CDR3 nucleotides are TGTGCCAGCAGTGAAGCTGGACAAAAGCAGTTCTTC.

V usage is TRBV15 and J usage is TRBJ1-4, with TRBD1 as a possible D gene (6 bases). This CDR3 has 15 amino acids. Germline CDR1 LNHNV, CDR2 YYDKDF (reference sequence). V was trimmed by 1 base and J by 8 bases, leaving 14 bases between them. The CDR3 region has the DNA TGTGCCACCAGCAGAGTATCAACAGGGCCCGAAAAACTGTTTTTT. Its translation is CATSRVSTGPEKLFF.

V is TRBV9 and J is TRBJ2-5, with D possibly TRBD2 on 6 matching bases. V dropped 4 bases and J dropped 5 bases, with 9 bases sitting between them. From germline, CDR1 is SGDLS and CDR2 YYNGEE. This CDR3 region has 12 residues. The CDR3 DNA is TGTGCCAGCAGCCCCGGAGGGGAGACCCAGTACTTC. Translated, it gives CASSPGGETQYF.

The chain recombines TRBV6-5 with TRBJ1-2, with TRBD1 as a possible D gene (6 bases). The CDR3 has 13 amino acids. Germline lookup yields CDR1 MNHEY and CDR2 SVGAGI. V gave up 6 bases and J gave up 8 bases, with 16 bases separating them. The CDR3 nucleotides are TGTGCCAGCAGGGGAGGGGGGGAGCGGGGCTACACCTTC. It codes for CASRGGGERGYTF.

The rearrangement joins TRBV19 to TRBJ1-1, with 8 nucleotides matching TRBD1. The CDR3 totals 13 residues. V trimming: 4 bases; J trimming: 3 bases; junction bases outside the gene matches: 1. Germline V CDR1 and CDR2: LNHDA, SQIVND (reference sequence). The CDR3 coding sequence is TGTGCCAGTAGTAAACAGGGGGACACTGAAGCTTTCTTT. It encodes CASSKQGDTEAFF. Full variable domain (rest looked up from reference TRBV19 and TRBJ1-1): DGGITQSPKYLFRKEGQNVTLSCEQNLNHDAMYWYRQDPGQGLRLIYYSQIVNDFQKGDIAEGYSVSREKKESFPLTVTSAQKNPTAFYLCASSKQGDTEAFFGQGTRLTVV.

The CDR3 DNA reads TGTGCCAGCTCATTCGGACAGGATGAGACCCAGTACTTC. Its translation is CASSFGQDETQYF. The chain combines TRBV18 with TRBJ2-5, with 7 bases fitting TRBD1. Unmatched junction bases numbered 5, after V lost 5 bases and J lost 5 bases. Germline V gives CDR1 KGHSH, CDR2 LQKENI. The CDR3 has 13 amino acids.

The V gene is TRBV3-1 (or the pseudogene TRBV3-2), the J gene TRBJ1-2; tentative D call: TRBD1 (6 bases). Germline V gene lookup returns CDR1 LGHDT and CDR2 YNNKEL (reference sequence). Trimming removed 4 bases at V and 4 bases at J, with 19 bases between. This CDR3 region has 16 residues. The CDR3 coding sequence is TGTGCCAGCAGCCTAGGGGCAACAGGGCAGGGCTATGGCTACACCTTC. It specifies CASSLGATGQGYGYTF.

The J gene is TRBJ1-3, the V gene TRBV6-5, with 9 bases matching TRBD1. Trimming cost V 0 bases and J 2 bases; bases outside gene matches: 2. The CDR3 is 16 amino acids. Germline assignment: CDR1 MNHEY and CDR2 SVGAGI. The CDR3 region is CASSYSGQGAGNTIYF. The CDR3 bases are TGTGCCAGCAGTTACTCGGGACAGGGAGCTGGAAACACCATATATTTT.

This chain links TRBV19 with TRBJ2-3; 15 nucleotides align to TRBD2. The germline CDR1 and CDR2 sequences are LNHDA and SQIVND (reference sequence). The length of the CDR3 is 21 residues. Unmatched junction bases numbered 15, after V lost 5 bases and J lost 0 bases. The CDR3 spells CASSPPPGLAGGRKSTDTQYF. In nucleotides, the CDR3 is TGTGCCAGTAGTCCACCTCCGGGACTAGCGGGGGGTAGAAAGAGCACAGATACGCAGTATTTT.

The V call is TRBV11-2, the J call TRBJ1-2; TRBD1 might be the D (5 bases). Germline loops: CDR1 SGHAT, CDR2 FQNNGV. V was cut by 4 bases and J by 1 base, with 13 bases left in between. The length of the CDR3 is 15 residues. The CDR3 protein is CASSSAPGGNYGYTF. CDR3 DNA sequence: TGTGCCAGCAGCTCGGCCCCCGGGGGTAACTATGGCTACACCTTC.

J is TRBJ1-5 and V is TRBV2; D gene uncertain. This CDR3 has 12 amino acids. Germline CDR1 and CDR2: SNHLY and FYNNEI. Between the trimmed V and J ends, which lost 6 bases and 4 bases, there was a span of 7 bases. The CDR3 loop is CASSRTNQPQHF. The CDR3 DNA follows: TGTGCCAGCAGCCGTACTAATCAGCCCCAGCATTTT.

This chain joins TRBV6-1 and TRBJ1-3; D is unresolved. Trimming took off 2 bases at V and 2 bases at J, with 4 bases between the two ends. CDR1 and CDR2 (germline): MNHNS, SASEGT. This CDR3 has 13 amino acids. CDR3 in amino acids: CASSETAGNTIYF. The CDR3 nucleotides read TGTGCCAGCAGTGAAACAGCTGGAAACACCATATATTTT.

The chain combines TRBV6-6 with TRBJ2-3; 10 nucleotides agree with TRBD1. Per germline, CDR1 MNHNY and CDR2 SVGAGI (reference sequence). The CDR3 sequence is 15 residues long. J was trimmed by 1 base and V by 3 bases; bases with no gene match: 1. In DNA, the CDR3 is TGTGCCAGCAGTTATGGGACAGGGGGCACAGATACGCAGTATTTT. This gives the protein CASSYGTGGTDTQYF.

The V and J genes are TRBV27 and TRBJ1-6; 8 positions agree with TRBD1. The CDR3 is 13 amino acids. V was pared by 6 bases and J by 10 bases, with 5 bases of the junction left unmatched. In germline, CDR1 is MNHEY, CDR2 SMNVEV (reference sequence). The CDR3 DNA is TGTGCCAGCAGGCCCAGGGGGCAATCACCCCTCCACTTT. Protein product: CASRPRGQSPLHF.